This T cell receptor (beta chain) was recovered during a study of cytomegalovirus exposure and HLA in healthy donors. Study observations and caveats: CMV antigen specificity of a few CMV-associated chains was confirmed in vitro.

PCR was performed using 60 Vbeta and 13 Jbeta primers. Sequencing was performed with immunoSEQ multiplex PCR; in TCRdb, only in-frame clones are kept and a portion is missing. The data hold 170,000 or so clones, with about four fifths observed a single time. This clone came up a few times. The antigen is undetermined. This CDR3 contains 13 residues. In germline, CDR1 is MNHNY, CDR2 SVGAGI (reference sequence). V dropped 8 bases and J dropped 3 bases, with 13 bases sitting between them. This receptor was obtained from a man aged 25 to 40 in good health and CMV-seropositive. The chain couples TRBV6-6 to TRBJ1-2; the D is unclear. Sequencing used PBMCs. CDR3 amino acids: CASQTHQDYGYTF. The CDR3 coding sequence is TGTGCCAGCCAAACGCATCAGGACTATGGCTACACCTTC.